Listed here are 26 T cell receptor beta chains from one sample, sequenced in a study of blood T cell repertoires in COVID-19. Sequencing used immunoSEQ multiplex PCR; TCRdb keeps in-frame clones, though not all of them. Of hundreds of thousands of clones listed, about 90% are singletons. Sequencing was performed on peripheral blood. These receptors all come from a man aged 55 to 70 who had recovered from COVID-19.

The CDR3 loop reads CASSLVPLEGTQYF. As DNA, the CDR3 is TGTGCCAGCAGCTTGGTTCCCCTGGAGGGGACCCAGTACTTC. The chain joins TRBV5-8 to TRBJ2-5; D might be TRBD2 (6 bases). Between the trimmed V and J ends, which lost 0 bases and 7 bases, there was a span of 13 bases. This CDR3 is built from 14 residues. Germline CDR1 and CDR2: SGHTS and YDEGEE.

V usage is TRBV27 and J usage is TRBJ2-7, with 10 bases identical to TRBD2. Germline trimming cut 0 bases from V and 0 bases from J; bases unmatched to any gene: 11. Germline V gives CDR1 MNHEY, CDR2 SMNVEV (reference sequence). This CDR3 spans 19 amino acids. In nucleotides, the CDR3 is TGTGCCAGCAGTTTATCGAATTGGGGGGCTAGCGGGGGCTCCTACGAGCAGTACTTC. Protein product: CASSLSNWGASGGSYEQYF.

The rearrangement uses TRBV12-5 and TRBJ2-4, with a weak D call TRBD1 (5 bases). The germline CDR1 and CDR2 sequences are LGHNT and FRNRAP. Trimming pared 6 bases from V and 0 bases from J, leaving 12 bases between. The CDR3 runs 15 residues. The CDR3 here is CASGTDSLAKNIQYF. The CDR3, as DNA: TGTGCTAGTGGAACCGACAGCCTAGCCAAAAACATTCAGTACTTC. The whole variable domain, remainder taken from reference TRBV12-5 and TRBJ2-4, is DARVTQTPRHKVTEMGQEVTMRCQPILGHNTVFWYRQTMMQGLELLAYFRNRAPLDDSGMPKDRFSAEMPDATLATLKIQPSEPRDSAVYFCASGTDSLAKNIQYFGAGTRLSVL.

The chain couples TRBV7-8 to TRBJ1-5; D gene uncertain. The germline V gene encodes CDR1 SGHVS and CDR2 FQNEAQ. The CDR3 runs to 15 residues. Deletions cut 2 bases from V and 1 base from J, with 9 bases between. The DNA of the CDR3 is TGTGCCAGCAGCTTAACAAGAATAAGCAATCAGCCCCAGCATTTT. It codes for CASSLTRISNQPQHF.

CDR3 bases: TGTGCCAGCAGTCAGGTTCGGACAGGGGGTGGCTATGGCTACACCTTC. This sequence encodes CASSQVRTGGGYGYTF. V and J are TRBV28 and TRBJ1-2; 10 nucleotides line up with TRBD1. Looked up from germline, CDR1 is MDHEN and CDR2 is SYDVKM. This CDR3 has 16 amino acids. Trimming took 5 bases from V and 4 from J; bases not matched to a gene: 10.

The chain uses TRBV7-9 and TRBJ2-1, with D uncertain. CDR3 length: 12 amino acids. The V gene's germline CDR1 is SEHNR and CDR2 FQNEAQ (reference sequence). V was pared by 0 bases and J by 7 bases, with 4 bases between. For the CDR3, the DNA is TGTGCCAGCAGCTTAGCCCAGAATGAGCAGTTCTTC. It is translated as CASSLAQNEQFF. Variable domain in full (rest from reference TRBV7-9 and TRBJ2-1): DTGVSQNPRHKITKRGQNVTFRCDPISEHNRLYWYRQTLGQGPEFLTYFQNEAQLEKSRLLSDRFSAERPKGSFSTLEIQRTEQGDSAMYLCASSLAQNEQFFGPGTRLTVL.

V gene TRBV6-1 combines with J gene TRBJ1-1; TRBD1 matches at 8 bases. This CDR3 contains 12 residues. Germline assignment: CDR1 MNHNS and CDR2 SASEGT. V shed 3 bases, J shed 9 bases, and the junction held 3 bases outside the gene matches. CDR3 coding DNA: TGTGCCAGCAGTGAGGGACAGGTCAAAGCTTTCTTT. Residues: CASSEGQVKAFF.

The chain joins TRBV27 to TRBJ2-3; D might be TRBD1 (5 bases). V was shortened by 2 bases and J by 6 bases, with 12 bases between the two germline ends. The CDR3 consists of 14 residues. Germline V gene lookup returns CDR1 MNHEY and CDR2 SMNVEV (reference sequence). This CDR3 is CASSLARVRDTQYF. Here the CDR3 DNA reads TGTGCCAGCAGTTTAGCCAGGGTAAGGGATACGCAGTATTTT.

This chain uses TRBV7-9 with TRBJ2-6; tentatively, D is TRBD2 (6 bases). The length of the CDR3 is 15 residues. Germline V gene lookup returns CDR1 SEHNR and CDR2 FQNEAQ (reference sequence). Trimming cost V 3 bases and J 0 bases, with 6 bases left between them. This chain's CDR3 is CASSLRGSGANVLTF. The CDR3 bases are TGTGCCAGCAGCTTGCGGGGCTCTGGGGCCAACGTCCTGACTTTC. Full variable domain (remainder filled in from reference TRBV7-9 and TRBJ2-6): DTGVSQNPRHKITKRGQNVTFRCDPISEHNRLYWYRQTLGQGPEFLTYFQNEAQLEKSRLLSDRFSAERPKGSFSTLEIQRTEQGDSAMYLCASSLRGSGANVLTFGAGSRLTVL.

This chain joins TRBV19 and TRBJ1-5; D is perhaps TRBD1 (6 bases). Germline CDR1 LNHDA, CDR2 SQIVND (reference sequence). This CDR3 spans 15 amino acids. V lost 4 bases to trimming and J lost 0 bases, with 10 bases between them. The CDR3 here is CASSTRQDSNQPQHF. The CDR3 DNA reads as TGTGCCAGTAGTACAAGACAGGATAGCAATCAGCCCCAGCATTTT.

This chain links TRBV3-1 (or the pseudogene TRBV3-2) with TRBJ2-2, with D perhaps TRBD2 (5 bases). Between the trimmed V and J ends, which lost 8 bases and 2 bases, there was a span of 9 bases. The CDR3 sequence is 13 residues long. From germline, CDR1 is LGHDT and CDR2 YNNKEL (reference sequence). CDR3 DNA: TGTGCCAGCTCGGACTTAAACACCGGGGAGCTGTTTTTT. Its protein is CASSDLNTGELFF.

The chain employs TRBV9 and TRBJ1-5; D is uncertain. V lost 1 base and J 0 bases, leaving 8 bases between the germline ends. The length of the CDR3 is 15 residues. Per the germline V gene, CDR1 is SGDLS and CDR2 is YYNGEE. The CDR3 loop reads CASSVSGSSNQPQHF. The CDR3 DNA sequence: TGTGCCAGCAGCGTATCGGGGTCTAGCAATCAGCCCCAGCATTTT.

This clone was counted between two and nine times. This chain uses TRBV3-1 (or the pseudogene TRBV3-2) with TRBJ1-1; D possibly corresponds to TRBD1 (5 bases). Germline CDR1 LGHDT, CDR2 YNNKEL (reference sequence). V lost 1 base and J lost 4, with 19 bases in between. The CDR3 runs to 17 residues. The CDR3 DNA reads TGTGCCAGCAGCCAAGGGCTCTGGGGCTTCGGTGGCACTGAAGCTTTCTTT. This sequence encodes CASSQGLWGFGGTEAFF.

The rearrangement joins TRBV30 to TRBJ1-2; D possibly corresponds to TRBD1 (5 bases). The CDR3 sequence is 15 residues long. The germline CDR1 and CDR2 sequences are GTSNPN and SVGIG (reference sequence). The V gene lost 2 bases and the J gene lost 6 bases, with 19 bases spanning the gap. CDR3 DNA sequence: TGTGCCTGGAGTCAGTCCGCGGGGGGTGTCAATGGCTACACCTTC. Translation gives CAWSQSAGGVNGYTF. Variable domain in full (rest from reference TRBV30 and TRBJ1-2): SQTIHQWPATLVQPVGSPLSLECTVEGTSNPNLYWYRQAAGRGLQLLFYSVGIGQISSEVPQNLSASRPQDRQFILSSKKLLLSDSGFYLCAWSQSAGGVNGYTFGSGTRLTVV.

The chain links TRBV9 to TRBJ2-5; 8 bases are shared with TRBD2. This CDR3 is 17 amino acids long. V dropped 0 bases and J dropped 4; count of bases not matched to a gene: 11. Germline loops: CDR1 SGDLS, CDR2 YYNGEE. The CDR3 loop is CASSVGRTGGAGETQYF. CDR3 nucleotide sequence: TGTGCCAGCAGCGTAGGGCGAACCGGGGGGGCCGGAGAGACCCAGTACTTC. The full variable domain, completed using reference TRBV9 and TRBJ2-5, is DSGVTQTPKHLITATGQRVTLRCSPRSGDLSVYWYQQSLDQGLQFLIQYYNGEERAKGNILERFSAQQFPDLHSELNLSSLELGDSALYFCASSVGRTGGAGETQYFGPGTRLLVL.

The chain uses TRBV24-1 and TRBJ2-2, with unresolved D. CDR1 KGHDR and CDR2 SFDVKD come from the germline V gene. This CDR3 spans 15 amino acids. V lost 4 bases and J 2 bases, leaving 10 bases between the germline ends. The CDR3 sequence: CATSESTLNTGELFF. CDR3 sequence (DNA): TGTGCCACCAGTGAGTCTACTCTTAACACCGGGGAGCTGTTTTTT.

The V call is TRBV7-2, the J call TRBJ1-3; no clear D. Trimming removed 2 bases at V and 0 bases at J, with 11 bases between. CDR1 SGHTA and CDR2 FQGNSA come from the germline V gene. The CDR3 consists of 16 residues. CDR3 protein: CASSLPRASSGNTIYF. In nucleotides, the CDR3 is TGTGCCAGCAGCTTACCGCGGGCCTCCTCTGGAAACACCATATATTTT.

V is TRBV3-1 (or the pseudogene TRBV3-2) and J is TRBJ1-3, with 7 nucleotides matching TRBD1. With V trimmed by 6 bases and J by 4 bases, 18 bases remained unmatched. This CDR3 contains 18 residues. CDR1 is LGHDT, CDR2 YNNKEL, per germline (reference sequence). This chain's CDR3 is CASSRTRTDREVGNTIYF. The CDR3 DNA sequence: TGTGCCAGCAGTCGTACAAGAACTGACAGGGAGGTCGGAAACACCATATATTTT.

This sequence joins TRBV7-9 and TRBJ1-3; tentatively, D is TRBD1 (6 bases). Germline V gene lookup returns CDR1 SEHNR and CDR2 FQNEAQ (reference sequence). The CDR3 has 16 residues. Trimming removed 1 base from V and 0 bases from J, with 10 bases in between. The chain's CDR3 is CASSLETGGSGNTIYF. In DNA, the CDR3 is TGTGCCAGCAGCTTAGAGACAGGCGGCTCTGGAAACACCATATATTTT.

V is TRBV3-1 (or the pseudogene TRBV3-2) and J is TRBJ2-7; either TRBD1 or TRBD2 may supply D (7 bases each). The CDR3 contains 12 residues. V shed 10 bases and J shed 7 bases, with 17 bases lying between them. The germline CDR1 and CDR2 sequences are LGHDT and YNNKEL (reference sequence). The CDR3 region is CATRGRAGEQYF. In DNA, the CDR3 is TGTGCCACCAGGGGGAGGGCGGGTGAGCAGTACTTC.

This clone was picked up one time. This chain connects TRBV24-1 to TRBJ2-5, with a possible D match to TRBD2 (5 bases). Germline loops: CDR1 KGHDR, CDR2 SFDVKD. The length of the CDR3 is 14 residues. V was cut by 3 bases and J by 5 bases, with 12 bases left in between. CDR3 sequence reads: CATSDLAGGETQYF. DNA for the CDR3: TGTGCCACCAGTGATCTTGCGGGTGGGGAGACCCAGTACTTC.

This chain links TRBV27 with TRBJ2-1; 9 nucleotides match TRBD2. The V gene's germline CDR1 is MNHEY and CDR2 SMNVEV (reference sequence). The V and J ends lost 2 bases and 4 bases, in that order; junction bases with no gene match: 3. The CDR3 contains 15 residues. This CDR3 is CASSLAGGLYNEQFF. The CDR3 DNA reads as TGTGCCAGCAGTTTAGCGGGGGGGCTTTACAATGAGCAGTTCTTC.

This chain uses TRBV2 with TRBJ2-2; D is undetermined. Germline CDR1 and CDR2: SNHLY and FYNNEI. V gave up 7 bases and J gave up 7 bases, with 7 bases separating them. The CDR3 is 11 residues long. The CDR3 is CASIRYGELFF. The CDR3 DNA is TGTGCCAGCATCAGATACGGGGAGCTGTTTTTT.

The DNA for the CDR3 is TGTGCCAGCAGCAAGAGGGATACAAATTCACCCCTCCACTTT. The encoded protein is CASSKRDTNSPLHF. V usage is TRBV5-8 and J usage is TRBJ1-6; no clear D gene. Germline V gene data show CDR1 as SGHTS and CDR2 as YDEGEE. The V end was cut by 4 bases, the J end by 7 bases, with 12 bases between. This CDR3 is built from 14 residues. Using reference TRBV5-8 and TRBJ1-6 for the parts outside the CDR3, the full variable domain is EAGVTQSPTHLIKTRGQQATLRCSPISGHTSVYWYQQALGLGLQFLLWYDEGEERNRGNFPPRFSGRQFPNYSSELNVNALELEDSALYLCASSKRDTNSPLHFGNGTRLTVT.

The chain uses TRBV28 and TRBJ2-7, with D possibly being TRBD1 (6 bases). This CDR3 has 15 residues. Germline V gene lookup returns CDR1 MDHEN and CDR2 SYDVKM. With 5 bases removed from V and 6 bases from J, the gap between germline ends came to 20 bases. In DNA form, the CDR3 reads TGTGCCAGCAGTCACCGGGACACAACGGGCGGCGAGCAGTACTTC. It is translated as CASSHRDTTGGEQYF.

This clone was counted a single time. The chain carries TRBV21-1 and TRBJ2-4; no DNA check was done on the table's D call, TRBD2. TRBV21-1 corresponds to a pseudogene. This CDR3 is 15 amino acids long. CDR3 nucleotides: TGTGCCAGCAAGATCCGGGACTTCCCTCCGAACATTCAGTACTTC. Residues: CASKIRDFPPNIQYF.